The next 15 T cell receptor beta chains were all read from a single sample in a study of T cells after yellow fever vaccination. TCRdb analysed the 5' RACE reads with MiXCR anew, one entry per CDR3 protein. The sample yields 450,000 to 550,000 distinct CDR3 sequences, 15% to 20% seen once. The sequences come from PBMCs, collected 15 days after the yellow fever booster vaccination. The receptors here all came from a young man who received the YFV17D yellow fever vaccine.

The sample holds many counts of this clonotype. The J gene is TRBJ2-1, the V gene TRBV12-3 or TRBV12-4; D is tentatively TRBD1 or TRBD2 (5 bases each). The CDR3 extends over 12 amino acids. V shed 5 bases and J shed 10 bases, with 12 bases lying between them. The CDR3 protein is CASSPVRDEQFF. CDR3 bases: TGTGCCAGCAGTCCAGTTAGGGACGAGCAGTTCTTC.

This chain connects TRBV12-3 or TRBV12-4 to TRBJ1-4; 7 positions match TRBD1. With V trimmed by 10 bases and J by 5 bases, 4 bases remained unmatched. CDR3 size: 12 residues. The CDR3 reads CATRQGNEKLFF. The CDR3 bases are TGTGCCACCCGACAGGGAAATGAAAAACTGTTTTTT.

The chain uses TRBV5-5 and TRBJ1-6; no reliable D call. The CDR3 runs to 14 residues. Germline lookup yields CDR1 SGHKS and CDR2 YYEKEE (reference sequence). The V end was cut by 0 bases, the J end by 9 bases, with 10 bases between. In DNA, the CDR3 is TGTGCCAGCAGCTTGGGTCCGATCGGTTCACCCCTCCACTTT. It encodes CASSLGPIGSPLHF.

This clonotype was detected only a few times. V and J are TRBV5-1 and TRBJ2-7; the match to TRBD1 covers 9 bases. V lost 3 bases to trimming and J lost 6 bases; unmatched junction nucleotides: 10. Germline loops: CDR1 SGHRS, CDR2 YFSETQ. CDR3 length equals 15 residues. CDR3 nucleotides: TGCGCCAGCAGCTCTGACAGGGGGTGGTTGAGCGAGCAGTACTTC. It is translated as CASSSDRGWLSEQYF.

In its sample, this clonotype was seen once. The chain uses TRBV24-1 and TRBJ2-3; 10 bases are a match to TRBD2. The CDR3 is 17 residues long. The V and J ends lost 6 bases and 4 bases, in that order; junction bases with no gene match: 12. The V gene's germline CDR1 is KGHDR and CDR2 SFDVKD. The CDR3 is CATSSPHPSGSPDTQYF. In DNA, the CDR3 is TGTGCCACCAGTTCGCCACACCCTAGCGGGAGTCCAGATACGCAGTATTTT.

The chain combines TRBV10-3 with TRBJ2-5; TRBD2 aligns across 11 bases. Germline V gene sequence: CDR1 ENHRY, CDR2 SYGVKD. V shed 6 bases and J 2 bases; nucleotides not matched to a gene: 5. The CDR3 loop spans 15 amino acids. CDR3 residues: CAISKLAGVQETQYF. CDR3 in DNA: TGTGCCATCAGCAAACTAGCGGGAGTACAAGAGACCCAGTACTTC.

CDR3 bases: TGTGCCAGCAGCTGGGACTCGGAGGGTCAGCCCCAGCATTTT. Amino acids: CASSWDSEGQPQHF. The chain has TRBV7-9 and TRBJ1-5; perhaps TRBD1 as D (5 bases). Germline lookup yields CDR1 SEHNR and CDR2 FQNEAQ (reference sequence). There are 14 residues in the CDR3. Trimming pared 4 bases from V and 6 bases from J, leaving 13 bases between.

This clonotype showed up just a few times. The rearrangement joins TRBV10-3 to TRBJ2-5; D not resolved. Germline V lookup: CDR1 ENHRY, CDR2 SYGVKD. CDR3 length: 11 amino acids. This chain's CDR3 is CVTPNPETQYF. CDR3 nucleotides: TGTGTAACCCCCAATCCAGAGACCCAGTACTTC.

V is TRBV11-2 and J is TRBJ2-2; D unresolved. The CDR3 totals 15 residues. Per germline, CDR1 SGHAT and CDR2 FQNNGV. The V end was cut by 5 bases, the J end by 2 bases, with 12 bases between. CDR3: CASSPLGRNTGELFF. The CDR3 DNA reads as TGTGCCAGCAGCCCGCTGGGCCGAAACACCGGGGAGCTGTTTTTT.

This chain joins TRBV29-1 and TRBJ1-5; 7 bases are a match to TRBD1. This CDR3 contains 12 residues. V gave up 4 bases and J gave up 11 bases; unmatched junction bases: 8. Germline CDR1 is SQVTM and CDR2 is ANQGSEA. Here the CDR3 DNA reads TGCAGCGTTGGGACAGGTGAACGGGCCCAGCATTTT. Its translation is CSVGTGERAQHF. The full variable domain, in which reference TRBV29-1 and TRBJ1-5 provide the parts outside the CDR3, is SAVISQKPSRDICQRGTSLTIQCQVDSQVTMMFWYRQQPGQSLTLIATANQGSEATYESGFVIDKFPISRPNLTFSTLTVSNMSPEDSSIYLCSVGTGERAQHFGDGTRLSIL.

This clonotype has only a few counts. The chain links TRBV29-1 to TRBJ2-5; unclear D gene. Deletions cut 2 bases from V and 9 bases from J, with 19 bases between. In germline, CDR1 is SQVTM, CDR2 ANQGSEA. This CDR3 is built from 14 residues. The CDR3 coding sequence is TGCAGCGTTGAAAGTCAGGTCTTCGGCTCGGCCCAGTACTTC. Amino acids: CSVESQVFGSAQYF.

The chain uses TRBV20-1 and TRBJ2-1, with 9 nucleotides matching TRBD1. V shed 7 bases and J 8 bases; nucleotides not matched to a gene: 9. The germline gives CDR1 DFQATT, CDR2 SNEGSKA (reference sequence). This CDR3 is 13 amino acids long. CDR3 protein: CSVEQGAIHEQFF. Here the CDR3 DNA reads TGCAGTGTAGAACAGGGGGCTATCCATGAGCAGTTCTTC.

This clonotype was observed a handful of times. One end of the junction varies from germline; a read error may be responsible. The chain uses TRBV7-9 and TRBJ2-3; TRBD2 aligns across 8 bases. CDR1 SEHNR and CDR2 FQNEAQ come from the germline V gene (reference sequence). There are 16 residues in the CDR3. The CDR3 reads CASGFRGGRYTDTQYF. DNA of the CDR3: TGTGCCAGCGGCTTCCGGGGGGGGCGGTACACAGATACGCAGTATTTT.

This clonotype came up a few times. The J gene is TRBJ2-3, the V gene TRBV10-1; D is perhaps TRBD2 (6 bases). This CDR3 comprises 16 residues. CDR1 WNHNN and CDR2 SYGVQD come from the germline V gene (reference sequence). Trimming removed 1 base from V and 0 bases from J, with 11 bases in between. The CDR3 region has the DNA TGCGCCAGCAGTGAGTGGGGACGGGGGAGCACAGATACGCAGTATTTT. This gives the protein CASSEWGRGSTDTQYF.

The chain has TRBV20-1 and TRBJ2-1; TRBD2 matches 11 bases. This CDR3 is 19 amino acids long. J lost 4 bases, V lost 0 bases, and 14 bases had no gene match. Germline V gene sequence: CDR1 DFQATT, CDR2 SNEGSKA (reference sequence). The chain's CDR3 is CSARDSGGASGRRYNEQFF. The CDR3 coding sequence is TGCAGTGCTAGAGATTCGGGAGGGGCTAGCGGGAGGCGTTACAATGAGCAGTTCTTC.